This TCR beta chain stems from a study of CD8+ T cells in alopecia areata. Study-wide background: A 6-month off-drug phase came after tofacitinib, which had lasted 6 to 18 months. The study's findings and limits: Sequence data from scalp samples additionally include resident alphabeta T cells of normal skin.

Looked up from germline, CDR1 is SGDLS and CDR2 is YYNGEE. This CDR3 spans 15 amino acids. Trimming took off 2 bases at V and 0 bases at J, with 9 bases between the two ends. In each case, RNA was isolated and then reverse transcribed into cDNA as the sequencing template. The data were produced by immunoSEQ multiplex PCR, yet TCRdb's version contains in-frame clones alone and is incomplete. The sample lists 170,000 or so clones; around 71% were seen once. About this clone: The antigen is undetermined.

The treatment denotes: oral pan-JAK inhibitor, 5-10 mg twice daily. The chain is built from TRBV9 and TRBJ2-1; the D gene could be TRBD1 or TRBD2 (5 bases each). This TCR was recovered from a human donor with alopecia areata. The sequencing here drew on CD4+ T cells sorted from blood, taken at week 4, from a patient treated with tofacitinib. This CDR3 reads CASSVRDRSYNEQFF. The CDR3 DNA sequence: TGTGCCAGCAGCGTCCGGGACCGCTCCTACAATGAGCAGTTCTTC.